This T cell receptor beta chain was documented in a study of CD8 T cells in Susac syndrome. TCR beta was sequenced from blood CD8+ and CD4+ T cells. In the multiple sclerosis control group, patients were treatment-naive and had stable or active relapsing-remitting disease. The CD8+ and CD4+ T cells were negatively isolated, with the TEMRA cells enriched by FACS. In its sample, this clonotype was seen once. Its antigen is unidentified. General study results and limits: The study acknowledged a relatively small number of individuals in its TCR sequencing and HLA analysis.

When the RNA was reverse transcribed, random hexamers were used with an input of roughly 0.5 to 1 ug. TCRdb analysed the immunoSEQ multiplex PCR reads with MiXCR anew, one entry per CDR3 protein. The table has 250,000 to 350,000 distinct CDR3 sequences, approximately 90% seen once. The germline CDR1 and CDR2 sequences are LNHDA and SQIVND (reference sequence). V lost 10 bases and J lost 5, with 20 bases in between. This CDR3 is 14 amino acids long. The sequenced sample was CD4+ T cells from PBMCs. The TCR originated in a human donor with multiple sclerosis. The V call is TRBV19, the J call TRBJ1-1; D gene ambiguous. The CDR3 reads CATQSVREVTEAFF. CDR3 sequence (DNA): TGTGCCACTCAGTCGGTGAGAGAGGTTACTGAAGCTTTCTTT. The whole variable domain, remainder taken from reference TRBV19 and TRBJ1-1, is DGGITQSPKYLFRKEGQNVTLSCEQNLNHDAMYWYRQDPGQGLRLIYYSQIVNDFQKGDIAEGYSVSREKKESFPLTVTSAQKNPTAFYLCATQSVREVTEAFFGQGTRLTVV.